Shown below are 2 T cell receptor beta chains from a single sample sequenced in a study of blood T cell repertoires in COVID-19. TCRdb's table, derived via immunoSEQ multiplex PCR, lists solely in-frame clones and lacks some. This table holds 150,000 to 160,000 clones, roughly 83% found once. Sequenced material: peripheral blood. These receptors all come from a woman aged 60-75 years with acute or convalescent COVID-19.

The chain recombines TRBV6-5 with TRBJ1-5; 7 bases line up with TRBD1. J gave up 5 bases and V 5 bases, and 6 bases lay outside the gene matches. Germline V lookup: CDR1 MNHEY, CDR2 SVGAGI. This CDR3 is built from 14 residues. The CDR3 DNA follows: TGTGCCAGCAGTCTGGACAGGAGGGATCAGCCCCAGCATTTT. Its translation is CASSLDRRDQPQHF.

This chain connects TRBV5-5 to TRBJ2-1, with 9 bases that match TRBD2. Germline lookup yields CDR1 SGHKS and CDR2 YYEKEE (reference sequence). V gave up 3 bases and J gave up 0 bases; unmatched junction bases: 4. This CDR3 is 16 amino acids long. The CDR3 DNA is TGTGCCAGCAGCTACCTAGCGGGGAGCTCCTACAATGAGCAGTTCTTC. Amino acids: CASSYLAGSSYNEQFF.